These 22 T cell receptor beta chains were all obtained from the same sample, sequenced in a study of response to subunit inactivated influenza vaccine. Via MiXCR, TCRdb re-called the RT-PCR reads, giving one row per CDR3 protein. The sample yields 490,000 or so distinct CDR3 sequences, around 8% seen once. The sample was PBMCs from blood, taken around 25 months after vaccination. These receptors all stem from a man aged 50 to 75 who received an inactivated influenza vaccine.

In its sample, this clonotype was seen many times. The V and J genes are TRBV18 and TRBJ1-4; 9 nucleotides agree with TRBD1. Per the germline V gene, CDR1 is KGHSH and CDR2 is LQKENI. CDR3 size: 13 residues. After removal of 3 bases from V and 8 bases from J, the junction contained 1 base not matched to a gene. The CDR3 is CASSPGTGEKLFF. CDR3 nucleotide sequence: TGTGCCAGCTCACCGGGGACAGGGGAAAAACTGTTTTTT.

This chain links TRBV7-9 with TRBJ2-2; possible D gene TRBD2, 5 bases. V was clipped by 8 bases and J by 5 bases, with 9 bases between them. The CDR3 spans 12 residues. CDR1 SEHNR and CDR2 FQNEAQ come from the germline V gene (reference sequence). CDR3 DNA: TGTGCCAGCTATTCGGGGACCGGGGAGCTGTTTTTT. Protein sequence: CASYSGTGELFF.

Ten or more counts support this clonotype. The rearrangement joins TRBV5-1 to TRBJ2-2; TRBD2 is a possible D gene (5 bases). Trimming cost V 3 bases and J 2 bases, with 14 bases left between them. CDR1 SGHRS and CDR2 YFSETQ come from the germline V gene. The CDR3 spans 16 residues. CDR3 region: CASSYHGSSNTGELFF. The CDR3 bases are TGCGCCAGCAGCTACCATGGATCTAGCAACACCGGGGAGCTGTTTTTT.

The chain couples TRBV10-3 to TRBJ1-4, with D possibly being TRBD1 (5 bases). Trimming pared 0 bases from V and 6 bases from J, leaving 14 bases between. This CDR3 has 16 residues. Germline-derived CDR1 and CDR2 are ENHRY and SYGVKD. In nucleotides, the CDR3 is TGTGCCATCAGTGAGTCGGGGGGAAACGTCGATGAAAAACTGTTTTTT. It translates to CAISESGGNVDEKLFF.

This chain links TRBV7-2 with TRBJ2-3; D remains ambiguous. V was cut by 1 base and J by 9 bases, with 5 bases left in between. The CDR3 sequence is 11 residues long. Per the germline V gene, CDR1 is SGHTA and CDR2 is FQGNSA. CDR3 coding DNA: TGTGCCAGCAGCTTAGATGTGACGCAGTATTTT. This codes for CASSLDVTQYF.

There are many counts of this clonotype. The junction and the germline gene differ at one end; a read error may be behind it. The CDR3: CASSLEGGGNQPQHF. The CDR3, as DNA: TGTGCCAGCAGCCTGGAGGGAGGGGGCAATCAGCCCCAGCATTTT. This chain uses TRBV5-1 with TRBJ1-5; D perhaps matches TRBD1 (5 bases). Germline CDR1 is SGHRS and CDR2 is YFSETQ. There are 15 residues in the CDR3.

This clonotype was detected ten times or more. This chain links TRBV3-1 with TRBJ1-3; 7 nucleotides align to TRBD1. Germline values: CDR1 LGHDT, CDR2 YNNKEL (reference sequence). Trimming cost V 4 bases and J 7 bases; bases outside gene matches: 4. This CDR3 spans 13 amino acids. The CDR3 sequence is CASSPSRGNTIYF. The DNA of the CDR3 is TGTGCCAGCAGCCCCTCCAGGGGGAACACCATATATTTT.

The V gene is TRBV5-5, the J gene TRBJ2-5; TRBD1 matches 8 bases. From germline, CDR1 is SGHKS and CDR2 YYEKEE (reference sequence). The CDR3 length is 15 residues. The V segment lost 4 bases and the J segment 2 bases; nucleotides outside the gene matches: 7. In DNA form, the CDR3 reads TGTGCCAGCAGCCGCTCCAGGGGGCTTCAAGAGACCCAGTACTTC. It specifies CASSRSRGLQETQYF.

A few counts support this clonotype. The chain employs TRBV5-6 and TRBJ1-5; D is uncertain. This CDR3 region has 16 residues. Trimming removed 1 base at V and 2 bases at J, with 13 bases between. In germline, CDR1 is SGHDT, CDR2 YYEEEE. Written as DNA, the CDR3 is TGTGCCAGCAGCTTGTTGTTCGACCCCGGCAATCAGCCCCAGCATTTT. Its protein is CASSLLFDPGNQPQHF.

The sample holds a few counts of this clonotype. The rearrangement uses TRBV7-6 and TRBJ2-7; D unresolved. The CDR3 covers 13 residues. Germline V lookup: CDR1 SGHVS, CDR2 FNYEAQ. V lost 4 bases and J 5 bases, leaving 12 bases between the germline ends. CDR3 residues: CASSSQARNEQYF. CDR3 bases: TGTGCCAGCAGCTCCCAGGCTCGGAACGAGCAGTACTTC.

This clonotype has just a few counts. The genes are TRBV7-2 and TRBJ2-5; the D gene could be TRBD1 or TRBD2 (5 bases each). V was shortened by 1 base and J by 0 bases, with 9 bases between the two germline ends. The CDR3 has 15 residues. The germline gives CDR1 SGHTA, CDR2 FQGNSA. This CDR3 is CASSLGGNYQETQYF. Here the CDR3 DNA reads TGTGCCAGCAGCTTAGGGGGGAATTACCAAGAGACCCAGTACTTC.

The CDR3 loop is CASSDPGISSYNEQFF. The CDR3 nucleotides read TGTGCCAGCAGTGATCCCGGGATCAGCTCCTACAATGAGCAGTTCTTC. The J gene is TRBJ2-1, the V gene TRBV25-1; D might be TRBD2 (5 bases). Germline V gene lookup returns CDR1 MGHDK and CDR2 SYGVNS. This CDR3 spans 16 amino acids. V was trimmed by 3 bases and J by 0 bases, leaving 12 bases between them.

This clonotype was observed at least ten times. The genes are TRBV5-6 and TRBJ2-2; D perhaps matches TRBD2 (5 bases). Germline CDR1 is SGHDT and CDR2 is YYEEEE. V lost 4 bases, J lost 11 bases, and 12 bases lay in between. The CDR3 has 12 residues. The CDR3 loop reads CASSGLASELFF. CDR3 bases: TGTGCCAGCAGCGGTCTAGCCAGCGAGCTGTTTTTT.

The CDR3: CASSLGSSSLPYEQYF. The CDR3 DNA sequence: TGTGCCAGCAGCTTAGGCTCTAGCTCACTCCCCTACGAGCAGTACTTC. The chain joins TRBV11-2 to TRBJ2-7, with D maybe TRBD2 (5 bases). From germline, CDR1 is SGHAT and CDR2 FQNNGV. Trimming pared 1 base from V and 2 bases from J, leaving 15 bases between. This CDR3 spans 16 amino acids.

This clonotype showed up just a few times. The gene calls are TRBV4-3 and TRBJ2-2; possibly TRBD1 or TRBD2 for D (5 bases each). The CDR3 totals 15 residues. The ends were cut back, 3 bases at V and 4 bases at J, with 12 bases in the middle. Germline loops: CDR1 LGHNA, CDR2 YSLEER. The CDR3 nucleotides read TGCGCCAGCAGCCAGGGGACCGAAGTCACCGGGGAGCTGTTTTTT. It yields the protein CASSQGTEVTGELFF.

This clonotype was seen more than once but under ten times. The rearrangement links TRBV29-1 to TRBJ2-5; D is uncertain. The CDR3 loop spans 12 amino acids. Germline-derived CDR1 and CDR2 are SQVTM and ANQGSEA. The ends were cut back, 5 bases at V and 1 base at J, with 8 bases in the middle. CDR3 DNA sequence: TGCAGCGTTCTCCAGGCCCAAGAGACCCAGTACTTC. Its protein is CSVLQAQETQYF.

This clonotype has a count of ten or more. The chain combines TRBV3-1 with TRBJ2-7; D is perhaps TRBD2 (6 bases). CDR1 and CDR2 (germline): LGHDT, YNNKEL (reference sequence). Trimming stripped 1 base from V and 2 bases from J, with 12 bases between. This CDR3 comprises 15 residues. The CDR3 loop is CASSQAGTAAYEQYF. The CDR3 DNA sequence: TGTGCCAGCAGCCAAGCCGGGACTGCTGCCTACGAGCAGTACTTC.

The chain recombines TRBV4-2 with TRBJ2-7, with a weak D call TRBD1 (5 bases). The CDR3 spans 15 residues. Trimming took 0 bases from V and 2 from J, leaving 11 bases between them. The germline V gene has CDR1 LGHNA and CDR2 YNFKEQ. The CDR3 bases are TGTGCCAGCAGCCAAGATCTGGACACTACCTACGAGCAGTACTTC. This translates into CASSQDLDTTYEQYF.

The chain couples TRBV5-1 to TRBJ1-2; 8 positions match TRBD1. The CDR3 contains 14 residues. V shed 4 bases, J shed 4 bases, and the junction held 6 bases outside the gene matches. Germline CDR1 is SGHRS and CDR2 is YFSETQ. The CDR3, as DNA: TGCGCCAGCAGCATGGACGGACAGGGCTATGGCTACACCTTC. Translation: CASSMDGQGYGYTF. The variable domain in full, with the rest retrieved from reference TRBV5-1 and TRBJ1-2, is KAGVTQTPRYLIKTRGQQVTLSCSPISGHRSVSWYQQTPGQGLQFLFEYFSETQRNKGNFPGRFSGRQFSNSRSEMNVSTLELGDSALYLCASSMDGQGYGYTFGSGTRLTVV.

There are a few counts of this clonotype. The gene calls are TRBV29-1 and TRBJ2-3; D is uncertain. The CDR3 loop spans 12 amino acids. CDR1 is SQVTM and CDR2 is ANQGSEA in the germline V gene. Between the trimmed V and J ends, which lost 2 bases and 4 bases, there was a span of 7 bases. CDR3: CSVERGADTQYF. For the CDR3, the DNA is TGCAGCGTTGAACGTGGCGCAGATACGCAGTATTTT.

This clonotype was counted between two and nine times. This sequence joins TRBV7-9 and TRBJ2-2; possible D gene TRBD1, 6 bases. The CDR3 extends over 15 amino acids. Germline lookup yields CDR1 SEHNR and CDR2 FQNEAQ (reference sequence). V was clipped by 2 bases and J by 1 base, with 8 bases between them. The CDR3 DNA sequence: TGTGCCAGCAGCTTACAGGGGTTGAACACCGGGGAGCTGTTTTTT. Translation: CASSLQGLNTGELFF.

V and J are TRBV30 and TRBJ2-1; D ambiguous. This CDR3 contains 12 residues. Germline V gene lookup returns CDR1 GTSNPN and CDR2 SVGIG (reference sequence). Trimming stripped 5 bases from V and 6 bases from J, with 11 bases between. The CDR3 here is CAWHSLGNEQFF. The CDR3 DNA reads as TGTGCCTGGCACTCCCTTGGCAATGAGCAGTTCTTC.